This TCR beta chain emerged from a study of blood T cell repertoires in COVID-19. In the authors' workflow: Reference gene primer amplification yielded estimated nucleated cell counts. TCRdb's table, derived via immunoSEQ multiplex PCR, lists solely in-frame clones and lacks some. That table is the source of V, J and clone size, and D and trimming were worked out from the DNA. This table holds 350,000 to 450,000 clones, 80% to 90% found once. The receptor was derived from a man aged 35 to 55 with acute or convalescent COVID-19. The source material was peripheral blood.

The CDR3 is CASSPRAGLNYGYTF. The CDR3 DNA sequence: TGTGCCAGCAGCCCGAGAGCGGGGCTTAACTATGGCTACACCTTC. The genes are TRBV7-8 and TRBJ1-2, with a possible D match to TRBD1 (5 bases). Germline V CDR1 and CDR2: SGHVS, FQNEAQ. The CDR3 length is 15 residues. Trimming left V 5 bases short and J 1 base short, with 14 bases between.